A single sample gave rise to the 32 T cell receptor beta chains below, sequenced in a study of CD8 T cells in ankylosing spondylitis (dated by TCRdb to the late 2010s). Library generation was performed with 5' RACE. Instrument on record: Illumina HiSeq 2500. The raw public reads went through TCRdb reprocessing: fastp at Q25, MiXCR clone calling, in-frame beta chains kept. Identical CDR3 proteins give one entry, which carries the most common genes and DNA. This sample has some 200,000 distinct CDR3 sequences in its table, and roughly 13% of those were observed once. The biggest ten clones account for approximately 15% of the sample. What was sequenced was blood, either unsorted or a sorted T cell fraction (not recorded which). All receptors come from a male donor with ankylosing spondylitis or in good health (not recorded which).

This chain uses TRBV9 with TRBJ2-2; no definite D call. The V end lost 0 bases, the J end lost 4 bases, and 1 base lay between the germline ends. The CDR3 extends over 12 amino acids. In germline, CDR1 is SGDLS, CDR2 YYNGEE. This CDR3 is CASSVATGELFF. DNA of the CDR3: TGTGCCAGCAGCGTAGCCACCGGGGAGCTGTTTTTT.

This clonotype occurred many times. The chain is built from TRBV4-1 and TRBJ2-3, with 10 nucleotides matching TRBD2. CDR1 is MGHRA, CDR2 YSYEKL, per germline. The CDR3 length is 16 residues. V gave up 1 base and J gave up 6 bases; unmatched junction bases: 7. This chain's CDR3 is CASSQVLAGNRDTQYF. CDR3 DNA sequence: TGCGCCAGCAGCCAAGTACTAGCGGGGAACCGCGATACGCAGTATTTT.

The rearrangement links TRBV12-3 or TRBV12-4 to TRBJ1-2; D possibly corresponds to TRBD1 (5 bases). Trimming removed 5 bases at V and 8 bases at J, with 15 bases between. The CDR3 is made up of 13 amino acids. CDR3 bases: TGTGCCAGCAGTCCAGGGACTCCTAAAGGCTACACCTTC. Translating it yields CASSPGTPKGYTF.

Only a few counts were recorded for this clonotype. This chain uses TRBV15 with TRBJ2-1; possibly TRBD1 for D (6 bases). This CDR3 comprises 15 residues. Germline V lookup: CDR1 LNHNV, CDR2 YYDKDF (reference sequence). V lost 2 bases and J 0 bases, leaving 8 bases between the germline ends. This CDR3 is CATSRTGSSYNEQFF. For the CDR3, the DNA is TGTGCCACCAGCAGAACAGGGAGCTCCTACAATGAGCAGTTCTTC.

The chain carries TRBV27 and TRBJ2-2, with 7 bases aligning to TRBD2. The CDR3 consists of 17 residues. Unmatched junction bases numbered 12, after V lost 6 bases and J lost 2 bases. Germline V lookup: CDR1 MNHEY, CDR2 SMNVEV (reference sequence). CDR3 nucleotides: TGTGCCAGCAGCAATACCCGGGGGGTTCTTAACACCGGGGAGCTGTTTTTT. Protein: CASSNTRGVLNTGELFF.

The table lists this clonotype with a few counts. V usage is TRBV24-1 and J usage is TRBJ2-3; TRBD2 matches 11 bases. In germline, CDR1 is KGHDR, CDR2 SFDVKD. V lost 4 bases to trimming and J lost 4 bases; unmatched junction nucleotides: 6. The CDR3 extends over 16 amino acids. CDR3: CATSDPSTSGADTQYF. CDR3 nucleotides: TGTGCCACCAGTGACCCGTCGACTAGCGGGGCAGATACGCAGTATTTT.

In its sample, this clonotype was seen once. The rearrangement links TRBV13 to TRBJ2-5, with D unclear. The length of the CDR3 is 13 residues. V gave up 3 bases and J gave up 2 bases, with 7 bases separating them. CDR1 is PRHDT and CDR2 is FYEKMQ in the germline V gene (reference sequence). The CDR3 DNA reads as TGTGCCAGCAGCTTTAACTCACAAGAGACCCAGTACTTC. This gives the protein CASSFNSQETQYF.

CDR3 DNA sequence: TGCGCCAGCAGCCTCCTACCGGGACTAGCGGGAGGGGGGAACTACGAGCAGTACTTC. This encodes CASSLLPGLAGGGNYEQYF. The chain carries TRBV4-1 and TRBJ2-7, with 16 bases matching TRBD2. The CDR3 contains 19 residues. The germline CDR1 and CDR2 sequences are MGHRA and YSYEKL. Losses at the gene ends were 4 bases for V and 3 bases for J; bases not matched to a gene: 12.

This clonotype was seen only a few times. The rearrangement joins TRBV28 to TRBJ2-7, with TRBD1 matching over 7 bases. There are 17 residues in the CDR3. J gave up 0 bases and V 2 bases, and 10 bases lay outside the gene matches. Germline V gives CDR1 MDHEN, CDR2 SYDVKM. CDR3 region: CASSLRFVTGFSYEQYF. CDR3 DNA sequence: TGTGCCAGCAGTTTACGTTTCGTGACAGGGTTCTCCTACGAGCAGTACTTC.

Here the CDR3 DNA reads TGCAGTGCTAGAGAGGGGGGGAACTTCTACGAGCAGTACTTC. Amino acids: CSAREGGNFYEQYF. The rearrangement links TRBV20-1 to TRBJ2-7, with TRBD2 matching over 7 bases. V lost 0 bases and J lost 3; bases outside the gene matches: 5. Germline lookup yields CDR1 DFQATT and CDR2 SNEGSKA (reference sequence). The CDR3 totals 14 residues.

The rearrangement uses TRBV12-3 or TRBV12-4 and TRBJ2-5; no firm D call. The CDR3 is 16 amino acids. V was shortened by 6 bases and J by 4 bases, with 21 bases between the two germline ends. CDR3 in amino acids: CASSLSPTPLGETQYF. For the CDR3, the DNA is TGTGCCAGCAGCCTTAGCCCTACACCGCTTGGAGAGACCCAGTACTTC.

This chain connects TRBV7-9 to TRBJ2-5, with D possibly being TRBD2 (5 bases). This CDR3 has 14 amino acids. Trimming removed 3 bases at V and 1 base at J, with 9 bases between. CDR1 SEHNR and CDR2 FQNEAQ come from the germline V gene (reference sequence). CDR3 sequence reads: CASSFSGVQETQYF. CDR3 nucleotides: TGTGCCAGCAGCTTCTCCGGGGTCCAAGAGACCCAGTACTTC.

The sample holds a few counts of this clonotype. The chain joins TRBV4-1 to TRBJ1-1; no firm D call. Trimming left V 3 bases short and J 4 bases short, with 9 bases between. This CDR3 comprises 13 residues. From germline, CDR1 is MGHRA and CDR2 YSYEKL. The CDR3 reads CASSHTGSTEAFF. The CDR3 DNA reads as TGCGCCAGCAGCCACACGGGATCCACTGAAGCTTTCTTT.

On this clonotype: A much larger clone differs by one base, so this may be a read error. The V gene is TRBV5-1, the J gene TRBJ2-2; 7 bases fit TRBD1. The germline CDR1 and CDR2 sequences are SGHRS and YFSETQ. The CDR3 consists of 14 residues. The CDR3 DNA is TGCGGCAGCAGTGGGACAGCGAACACCGGGGAGCTGTTTTTT. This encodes CGSSGTANTGELFF. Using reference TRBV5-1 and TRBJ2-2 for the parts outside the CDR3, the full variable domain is KAGVTQTPRYLIKTRGQQVTLSCSPISGHRSVSWYQQTPGQGLQFLFEYFSETQRNKGNFPGRFSGRQFSNSRSEMNVSTLELGDSALYLCGSSGTANTGELFFGEGSRLTVL.

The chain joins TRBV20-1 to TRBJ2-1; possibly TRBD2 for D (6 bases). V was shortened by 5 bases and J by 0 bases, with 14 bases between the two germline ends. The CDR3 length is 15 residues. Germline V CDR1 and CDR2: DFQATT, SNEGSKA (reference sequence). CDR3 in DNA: TGCAGTGCTGGCGAGGGACTGAGCTCCTACAATGAGCAGTTCTTC. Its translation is CSAGEGLSSYNEQFF.

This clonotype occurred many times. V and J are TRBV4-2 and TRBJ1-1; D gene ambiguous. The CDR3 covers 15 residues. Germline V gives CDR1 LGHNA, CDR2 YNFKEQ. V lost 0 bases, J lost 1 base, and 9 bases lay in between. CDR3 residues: CASSQDRWGNTEAFF. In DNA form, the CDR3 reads TGTGCCAGCAGCCAAGATAGATGGGGGAACACTGAAGCTTTCTTT.

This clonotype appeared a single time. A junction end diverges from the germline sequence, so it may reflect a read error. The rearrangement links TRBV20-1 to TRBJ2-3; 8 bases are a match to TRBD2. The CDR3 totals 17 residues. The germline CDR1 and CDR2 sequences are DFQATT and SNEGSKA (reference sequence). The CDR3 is CSAGDTGGPSRTDTQYF. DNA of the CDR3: TGCAGTGCTGGAGACACGGGAGGGCCGAGTAGGACAGATACGCAGTATTTT.

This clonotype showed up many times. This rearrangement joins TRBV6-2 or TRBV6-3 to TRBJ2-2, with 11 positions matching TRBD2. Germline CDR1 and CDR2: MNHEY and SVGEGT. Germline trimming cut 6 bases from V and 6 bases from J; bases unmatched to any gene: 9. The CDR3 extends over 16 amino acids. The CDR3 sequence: CASSLGLAVGAGELFF. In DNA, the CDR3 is TGTGCCAGCAGCCTGGGACTAGCGGTCGGGGCCGGGGAGCTGTTTTTT.

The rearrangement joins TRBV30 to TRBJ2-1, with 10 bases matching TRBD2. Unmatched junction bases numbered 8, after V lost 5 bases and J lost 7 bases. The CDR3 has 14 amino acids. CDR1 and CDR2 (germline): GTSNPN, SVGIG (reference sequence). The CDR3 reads CAWALAGEVNEQFF. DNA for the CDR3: TGTGCCTGGGCCCTAGCGGGGGAGGTGAATGAGCAGTTCTTC.

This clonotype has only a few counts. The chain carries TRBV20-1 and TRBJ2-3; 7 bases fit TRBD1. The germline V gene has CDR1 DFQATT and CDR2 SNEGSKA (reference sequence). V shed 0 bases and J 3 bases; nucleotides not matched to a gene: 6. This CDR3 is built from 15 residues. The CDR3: CSAREKDRVTDTQYF. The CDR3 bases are TGCAGTGCTAGAGAGAAAGACAGGGTAACAGATACGCAGTATTTT.

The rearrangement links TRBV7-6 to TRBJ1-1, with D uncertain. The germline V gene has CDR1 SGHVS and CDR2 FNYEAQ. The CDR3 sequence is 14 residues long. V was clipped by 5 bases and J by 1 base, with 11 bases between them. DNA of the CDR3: TGTGCCAGCAGCACCCTTCTCGAGAACACTGAAGCTTTCTTT. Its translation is CASSTLLENTEAFF. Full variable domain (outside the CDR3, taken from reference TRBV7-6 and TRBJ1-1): GAGVSQSPRYKVTKRGQDVALRCDPISGHVSLYWYRQALGQGPEFLTYFNYEAQQDKSGLPNDRFSAERPEGSISTLTIQRTEQRDSAMYRCASSTLLENTEAFFGQGTRLTVV.

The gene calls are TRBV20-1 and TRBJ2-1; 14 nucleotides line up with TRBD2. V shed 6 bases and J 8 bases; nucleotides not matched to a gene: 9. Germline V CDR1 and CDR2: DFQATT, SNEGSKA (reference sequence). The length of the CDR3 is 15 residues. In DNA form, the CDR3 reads TGCAGTGCCCATGACGGGACTAGCGGGAGCCATGAGCAGTTCTTC. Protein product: CSAHDGTSGSHEQFF.

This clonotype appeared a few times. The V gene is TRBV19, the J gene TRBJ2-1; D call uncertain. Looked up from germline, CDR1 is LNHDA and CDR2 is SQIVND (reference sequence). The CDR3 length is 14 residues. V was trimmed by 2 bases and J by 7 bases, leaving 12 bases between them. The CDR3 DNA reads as TGTGCCAGTAGTATATCGGCTAGTGGGAATGAGCAGTTCTTC. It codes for CASSISASGNEQFF.

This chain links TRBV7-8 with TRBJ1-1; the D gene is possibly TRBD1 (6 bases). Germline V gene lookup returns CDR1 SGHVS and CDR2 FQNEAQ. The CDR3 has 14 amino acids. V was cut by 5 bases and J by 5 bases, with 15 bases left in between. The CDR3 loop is CASSPALGGTEAFF. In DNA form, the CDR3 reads TGTGCCAGCAGCCCAGCCCTAGGGGGGACTGAAGCTTTCTTT.

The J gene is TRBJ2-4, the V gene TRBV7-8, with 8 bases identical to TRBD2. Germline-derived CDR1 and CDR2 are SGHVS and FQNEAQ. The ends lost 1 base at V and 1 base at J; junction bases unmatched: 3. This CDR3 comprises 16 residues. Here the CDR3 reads CASSLEGLVAKNIQYF. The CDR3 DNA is TGTGCCAGCAGCTTAGAGGGACTAGTGGCCAAAAACATTCAGTACTTC.

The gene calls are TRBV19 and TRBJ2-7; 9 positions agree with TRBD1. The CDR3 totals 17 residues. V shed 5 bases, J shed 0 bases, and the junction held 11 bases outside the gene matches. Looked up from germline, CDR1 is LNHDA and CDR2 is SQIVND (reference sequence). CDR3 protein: CASSFGDRASPSYEQYF. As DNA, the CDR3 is TGTGCCAGTAGTTTCGGGGACAGGGCTAGTCCCTCCTACGAGCAGTACTTC.

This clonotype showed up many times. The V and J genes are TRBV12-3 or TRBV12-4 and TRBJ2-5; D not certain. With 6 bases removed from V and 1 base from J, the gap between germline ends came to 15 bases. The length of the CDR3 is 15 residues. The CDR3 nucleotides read TGTGCCAGCAGCACCTTAGTTGGGCTCCAAGAGACCCAGTACTTC. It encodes CASSTLVGLQETQYF.

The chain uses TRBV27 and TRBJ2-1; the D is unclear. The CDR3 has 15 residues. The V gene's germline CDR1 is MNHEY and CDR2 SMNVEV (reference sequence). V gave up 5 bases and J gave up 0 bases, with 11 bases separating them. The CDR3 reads CASSLDTSSYNEQFF. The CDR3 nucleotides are TGTGCCAGCAGTCTCGACACAAGCTCCTACAATGAGCAGTTCTTC.

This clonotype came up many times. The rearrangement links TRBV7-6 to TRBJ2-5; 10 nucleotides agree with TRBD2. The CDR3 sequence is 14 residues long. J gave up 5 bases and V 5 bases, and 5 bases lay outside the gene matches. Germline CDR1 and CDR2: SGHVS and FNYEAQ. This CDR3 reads CASSPLAGVETQYF. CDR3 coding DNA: TGTGCCAGCAGCCCTCTAGCGGGAGTGGAGACCCAGTACTTC.

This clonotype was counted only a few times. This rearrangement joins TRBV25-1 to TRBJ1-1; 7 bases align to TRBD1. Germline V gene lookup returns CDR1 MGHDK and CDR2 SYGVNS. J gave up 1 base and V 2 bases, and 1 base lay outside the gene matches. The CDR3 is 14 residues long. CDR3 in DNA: TGTGCCAGCAGTGAAGGACAGGCGAACACTGAAGCTTTCTTT. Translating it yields CASSEGQANTEAFF.

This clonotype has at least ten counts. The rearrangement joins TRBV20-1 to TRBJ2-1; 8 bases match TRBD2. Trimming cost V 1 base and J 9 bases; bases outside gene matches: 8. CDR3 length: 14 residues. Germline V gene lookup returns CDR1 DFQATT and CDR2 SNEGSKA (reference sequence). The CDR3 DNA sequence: TGCAGTGCTAGAGTAGGGCGGGAGGCGGGTGAGCAGTTCTTC. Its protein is CSARVGREAGEQFF.

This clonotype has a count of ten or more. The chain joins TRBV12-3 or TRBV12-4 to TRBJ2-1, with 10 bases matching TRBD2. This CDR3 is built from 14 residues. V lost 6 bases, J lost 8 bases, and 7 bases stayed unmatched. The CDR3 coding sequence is TGTGCCAGCAGCCTTCTAGCGGGAGAATATGAGCAGTTCTTC. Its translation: CASSLLAGEYEQFF.